One and the same sample provided the 5 T cell receptor beta chains below, sequenced in a study of T cell repertoires in cytomegalovirus infection. TCRdb reanalysed the reads using MiXCR and keeps one entry per CDR3 protein. The data contain about 310,000 distinct CDR3 sequences, about a sixth of them singletons. The sample comprised PBMCs. All receptors come from a human donor in good health (CMV status not recorded). Some clones in this sample may be carry-over from other donors' samples.

There are a few counts of this clonotype. The chain carries TRBV12-3 or TRBV12-4 and TRBJ1-5; D is unresolved. This CDR3 contains 14 residues. Trimming took off 5 bases at V and 4 bases at J, with 12 bases between the two ends. CDR3 region: CASSTLFGNQPQHF. In DNA, the CDR3 is TGTGCCAGCAGTACGCTCTTCGGGAATCAGCCCCAGCATTTT.

The chain combines TRBV20-1 with TRBJ1-6; no clear D. Germline V gives CDR1 DFQATT, CDR2 SNEGSKA (reference sequence). V dropped 0 bases and J dropped 9 bases, with 18 bases sitting between them. This CDR3 region has 16 residues. CDR3 in amino acids: CSARDYRRLSSSPLHF. The CDR3 DNA follows: TGCAGTGCTAGAGATTATCGAAGGTTGTCCTCTTCACCCCTCCACTTT.

V and J are TRBV7-9 and TRBJ1-4; 7 bases are shared with TRBD1. The CDR3 runs to 16 residues. The V gene's germline CDR1 is SEHNR and CDR2 FQNEAQ (reference sequence). J was trimmed by 0 bases and V by 5 bases; bases with no gene match: 6. The CDR3 sequence is CASSPGTVATNEKLFF. CDR3 DNA: TGTGCCAGCAGCCCGGGGACAGTAGCAACTAATGAAAAACTGTTTTTT.

There are many counts of this clonotype. The chain has TRBV28 and TRBJ2-7, with a possible D match to TRBD2 (5 bases). The CDR3 is 11 residues long. Germline CDR1 MDHEN, CDR2 SYDVKM. Trimming took 5 bases from V and 3 from J, leaving 5 bases between them. CDR3 DNA sequence: TGTGCCAGCAGTGAGGGCTACGAGCAGTACTTC. It encodes CASSEGYEQYF. Full variable domain (missing parts from reference TRBV28 and TRBJ2-7): DVKVTQSSRYLVKRTGEKVFLECVQDMDHENMFWYRQDPGLGLRLIYFSYDVKMKEKGDIPEGYSVSREKKERFSLILESASTNQTSMYLCASSEGYEQYFGPGTRLTVT.

The chain carries TRBV7-9 and TRBJ1-2, with 10 nucleotides matching TRBD1. This CDR3 region has 13 residues. J gave up 6 bases and V 5 bases, and 3 bases lay outside the gene matches. Germline V lookup: CDR1 SEHNR, CDR2 FQNEAQ (reference sequence). CDR3 bases: TGTGCCAGCAGCCGACAGGGGGCGCATGGCTACACCTTC. Protein: CASSRQGAHGYTF.